The clone carrying this TCR beta chain was seen a few times. CDR1 and CDR2 (germline): SQVTM, ANQGSEA. Trimming removed 4 bases from V and 4 bases from J; junction bases left unmatched: 8. This CDR3 has 15 amino acids. Using immunoSEQ multiplex PCR, the repertoire was profiled, and TCRdb retains in-frame clones only, with some absent. The sample carries 60,000 to 70,000 clones, over 70% recorded once. The entry originates in a study of OX40 agonist ivuxolimab in advanced cancers. Background on the study: The patients got ivuxolimab, which is an agonistic anti-OX40 (CD134) antibody. Three individuals attained partial responses, comprising one hepatocellular carcinoma case and two cutaneous melanoma cases. Head and neck, renal cell, melanoma or hepatocellular carcinoma were the cancers that dose-escalation patients had.

Sample: CD4+ or CD8+ T cells sorted from blood, taken in a trial of the OX40 agonist ivuxolimab. This clonotype originated in an adult with an advanced solid tumor such as melanoma, head and neck, liver or kidney cancer. V gene TRBV29-1 combines with J gene TRBJ2-2; 8 bases align to TRBD1. CDR3 nucleotides: TGCAGCGTTGGCCCCACAGGGGGAGGCACCGGGGAGCTGTTTTTT. This gives the protein CSVGPTGGGTGELFF.